Detailed here is one T cell receptor beta chain. What it binds is unknown. Only in-frame clones appear in the TCRdb table, and some are missing; sequencing was by immunoSEQ multiplex PCR. The data show fewer than 150,000 clones, about 89% seen once. This entry comes from a study of T cell responses to AZD1222 COVID-19 vaccine. This CDR3 has 14 residues. Germline V gives CDR1 MNHEY, CDR2 SVGAGI. After removal of 6 bases from V and 4 bases from J, the junction contained 3 bases not matched to a gene. Study findings and constraints: Clonal diversity was possibly underestimated; the donors were predominantly white British and more often female.

The sequencing used peripheral blood, collected 28 days after the second AZD1222 dose. The chain employs TRBV6-5 and TRBJ2-3; 11 bases map to TRBD1. This clonotype was obtained from an adult who received the AZD1222 COVID-19 vaccine. CDR3 coding DNA: TGTGCCAGCAGCGCGGGACAGGGGGCAGATACGCAGTATTTT. Translating it yields CASSAGQGADTQYF.